This T cell receptor (beta chain) appears in the sequencing data of a study of blood T cell repertoires in COVID-19. On the study more broadly: Donors in the United States, Italy and Spain gave samples during acute or convalescent COVID-19.

In the original processing: Estimated nucleated cell counts came from reference gene primer amplification. Sequenced by immunoSEQ multiplex PCR; TCRdb stores in-frame clones only, minus some. V, J and clone size are those of that table, while D and trimming were read from the DNA. The data show some 260,000 clones, 88% seen once. V shed 1 base and J shed 2 bases, with 13 bases lying between them. The CDR3 is 15 residues long. Germline CDR1 and CDR2: SGHRS and YFSETQ. This chain connects TRBV5-1 to TRBJ2-7, with D uncertain. This sequence originates from an elderly man with acute or convalescent COVID-19. Material for sequencing was peripheral blood. The CDR3 here is CASSLLVGDTYEQYF. The CDR3, as DNA: TGCGCCAGCAGCTTGTTGGTCGGTGATACCTACGAGCAGTACTTC.